What follows is one TCR beta chain and its context. Its target is unknown. The data originate from a study of tumor-infiltrating lymphocytes in primary liver carcinoma. Study-wide background: Male and female patients aged 30 to 69 years made up the cohort. Measuring about 4 to 10 cm across, the tumors were staged as T1-T3 N0M0. General study results and limits: Tumor-blood pairs (like tumor-adjacent pairs) overlapped less than tumor region pairs did. Relative to blood, tumors carried a significantly larger fraction of the repertoire in their top 250 clones (p = 0.039).

Starting from around 510 ng of total RNA, TCR beta cDNA was produced with a primer in the constant region. Three nested multiplex PCR rounds, a slightly modified ARM-PCR method, built the TCR beta libraries. The first two PCR rounds, roughly 10 cycles each, used TRBV1-TRBV30 forward primers and a C-beta reverse primer. TCRdb analysed the multiplex PCR reads with MiXCR anew, one entry per CDR3 protein. The sample has 100,000 to 150,000 distinct CDR3 sequences; 64% are singletons. Trimming removed 0 bases from V and 5 bases from J, with 13 bases in between. Germline V gene sequence: CDR1 MGHRA, CDR2 YSYEKL. The CDR3 is 15 amino acids. Taking about 18-30 mg of unsorted bulk tissue, the authors co-extracted RNA and DNA.

The specimen sequenced was liver tumor tissue from sampling region 3. Subset reported: tumor region T3, left-lateral pole. This clonotype was obtained from a woman aged 60 to 75 with primary liver carcinoma and hepatitis B virus infection. The V call is TRBV4-1, the J call TRBJ2-5, with D hard to call. The DNA of the CDR3 is TGCGCCAGCAGCCAAGATTTGGGTGAATGGGAGACCCAGTACTTC. Residues: CASSQDLGEWETQYF.